Described below is a single TCR beta chain sequence and its context. What it binds is not known. The sample originates from a study of molecular identifiers for immune sequencing clone quantification. Study-wide background: The replicate experiment used RNA from roughly 20,000 or 100,000 naive CD8 cells. This RNA was split into five aliquots, and four of them were sequenced. Study-level findings and limits: Single-cell amounts of spiked Jurkat TCR RNA were reportedly detectable among some 1 million naive cells.

Listed TCR primers and previously described methods were used for bulk TCR libraries. TCRdb re-called the PCR reads with MiXCR, one entry per CDR3 protein. Here the sample spans 460,000 or so distinct CDR3 sequences, roughly 24% being singletons. The J segment lost 6 bases and the V segment lost 3 bases, leaving 15 bases of the junction unmatched. Germline loops: CDR1 SEHNR, CDR2 FQNEAQ (reference sequence). CDR3 length: 18 amino acids. The V gene is TRBV7-9, the J gene TRBJ2-3; TRBD1 matches 10 bases. The TCR comes from a human donor in good health. Some libraries in this study had Jurkat cell RNA spiked in. Sequencing was performed on naive CD8+ T cells from blood, with Jurkat cell RNA spiked in. Subset described: FACS-sorted CD8+CD4-CCR7+CD45RA+ naive T cells. The CDR3 protein is CASSFRQGASLFMDTQYF. The CDR3 DNA reads TGTGCCAGCAGCTTCAGACAGGGGGCCTCCCTATTTATGGATACGCAGTATTTT.